This entry describes one T cell receptor beta chain. It lacks a known antigen. Base qualities are missing; no much larger clone stands one base away. This record comes from a study of beta chain features in type 1 diabetes (dated by TCRdb to the late 2010s). Background for the entire study: Mean age, gender distribution, total cell number and subset yield did not differ between patients and healthy donors. The study compared the TCRB repertoires of sorted circulating CD4+ T cell subsets in recently diagnosed type 1 diabetes patients with those in matched healthy donors. Whereas all 30 or so donors provided naive and central memory subsets, regulatory and stem cell-like memory subsets were isolated from just 8 patients and about eight healthy donors. Across all samples, about 110 million sorted cells were examined, and cell number per subset correlated strongly with RNA yield. What the authors observed across the whole study: Patients with type 1 diabetes made fewer insertions and deleted more nucleotides at VDJ recombination sites, implying thymic rearrangement abnormalities. Naive, central memory and regulatory TCRB repertoires appeared to be more alike among patients than among healthy donors. In all four CD4+ subsets, TCRB CDR3 length was moderately but significantly shorter in type 1 diabetes patients. PCR may preferentially amplify shorter templates, but because patient and control samples were amplified and corrected together, any resulting skew would affect both groups equally. Because cDNA was sequenced instead of genomic DNA, highly expressing activated cells could be over-represented, though the groups showed no difference in activation or CD3 levels. Only small numbers of individuals were included in the HLA sub-analyses, which left unresolved whether HLA type had any influence on TCRB rearrangement.

Each donor gave one peripheral blood draw, roughly 0.11 L on average, collected into heparinised tubes. A BD FACSAria II and a panel including CD45RO, CCR7, CD25, CD127, CD95 and CD27 were used to sort naive, central memory, regulatory and stem cell-like memory CD4+ T cells. All sorted populations exceeded 95% purity. PBMCs were separated immediately by Lymphoprep density gradient centrifugation and were stained directly, without being cultured. So that batch effects would be minimized, each experiment stained and sorted samples in pairs, pairing one healthy donor with one patient. From the cysteine through the phenylalanine, the CDR3 covers 14 amino acids. Just the 42-base CDR3 DNA is kept, in frame starting at base 1. CDR1 MDHEN and CDR2 SYDVKM are derived from the germline V gene. V trim: 4 bases; J trim: 4 bases; unmatched bases: 4. The High Capacity cDNA Reverse Transcription Kit was used to reverse transcribe all of the isolated RNA, meaning that expressed TCRB transcripts were what got sequenced. Deep immunoSEQ sequencing was performed on naive, central memory and regulatory T cell samples, with an average of about 3.6 million total reads per sample. Sorted cells were lysed in RLT buffer, and RNA was extracted using DNase-treated RNeasy Micro or Mini kits according to cell number. Each cell subset was processed separately to prevent cross-contamination, with patient and healthy donor samples processed together. The immunoSEQ multiplex PCR was used to amplify TCRB sequences from cDNA, yielding 87-bp fragments that span the CDR3 region. Sequencing of the amplicons was performed on the Illumina HiSeq platform. The paper's processing steps were these. Synthetic template baselines were used to correct PCR bias computationally, reads within Hamming distance 2 were collapsed together, and singletons that could not be merged were discarded. Reads were aligned against IMGT so that V, D and J genes, CDR3 length and insertions or deletions at six rearrangement sites could be assigned. Clonotype counts were normalized to sorted cell number within each subset before computing true diversity and Gini coefficients with the tcR R package. The overlap coefficient, calculated on TCRB nucleotide sequences, was used to quantify repertoire sharing. As a proxy for the pre-selection repertoire, out-of-frame TCRB sequences from naive cells were analyzed. The table comes from immuneACCESS by way of TCRdb, which keeps in-frame sequences with V and J called. Part of the clones is missing from these tables; in studies checked, under half for an unresolved V gene and the rest for unknown reasons. V and J calls plus clone size are reproduced from that table; the DNA served to infer D and trimming. This sample gives 900,000 or so clones in total; 15% to 20% of them show up just once. The leading ten clones occupy around 0.02% of the sample.

Material: naive CD4+ T cells from blood. This sample's cell subset or site label indicates: true naive CD4+ T cells. The receptor chain draws on TRBV28 and TRBJ1-3; the junction holds 7 bases that match TRBD1. This TCR came from a young woman in good health. The CDR3 reads CASSSGQAGNTIYF. The sequenced DNA is TGTGCCAGCAGTTCCGGACAGGCCGGAAACACCATATATTTT.